The rows below give T cell receptor beta chains drawn from one sample of a study of blood T cell repertoires in COVID-19. Generated by immunoSEQ multiplex PCR, the TCRdb table keeps only in-frame clones and is missing some. The sample contains around 100,000 clones, under 90% of which appear only once. Material for sequencing was peripheral blood. These receptors came from a human donor in a cohort sampled during active or convalescent COVID-19. Both conserved end residues are part of each CDR3. The D gene is left open where the match is weak. Part of the rows lack a size; the others show once, few, many or a class for expanded clones.

CDR3 DNA: TGTGCCAGCAGTGGGGCCAGCTCTGGAAACACCATATATTTT
CDR3 protein: CASSGASSGNTIYF
D gene: -
clone size: -
J gene: TRBJ1-3
V gene: TRBV3-1/TRBV3-2

CDR3 DNA: TGTGCCAGCAGCTTAGGATCAGGCGGGAGACGCACAGATACGCAGTATTTT
CDR3 protein: CASSLGSGGRRTDTQYF
D gene: TRBD2
clone size: -
J gene: TRBJ2-3
V gene: TRBV7-6

CDR3 DNA: TGTGCCAGCAGCTCTACAGGGCAAACTGAAGCTTTCTTT
CDR3 protein: CASSSTGQTEAFF
D gene: -
clone size: -
J gene: TRBJ1-1
V gene: TRBV5-5

CDR3 DNA: TGCGCCAGCAGAATGTCCGACAGAGAAGGGGAAAAACTGTTTTTT
CDR3 protein: CASRMSDREGEKLFF
D gene: -
clone size: -
J gene: TRBJ1-4
V gene: TRBV5-1

CDR3 DNA: TGTGCCAGCAGTTTCAACCGGAATGAGCAGTTCTTC
CDR3 protein: CASSFNRNEQFF
D gene: -
clone size: -
J gene: TRBJ2-1
V gene: TRBV7-2

CDR3 DNA: TGTGCCACAGCGGGACGCTCCTACAATGAGCAGTTCTTC
CDR3 protein: CATAGRSYNEQFF
D gene: TRBD2
clone size: -
J gene: TRBJ2-1
V gene: TRBV10-3

CDR3 DNA: TGTGCCAGCAGTCCGTTAGTTACAGGGTCCAGCTCCTACGAGCAGTACTTC
CDR3 protein: CASSPLVTGSSSYEQYF
D gene: -
clone size: few
J gene: TRBJ2-7
V gene: TRBV27

CDR3 DNA: TGTGCCAGCAGTGAAGGTCTAGGAAATTCACCCCTCCACTTT
CDR3 protein: CASSEGLGNSPLHF
D gene: -
clone size: few
J gene: TRBJ1-6
V gene: TRBV6-1

CDR3 DNA: TGTGCCAGCGGACTAGCGGGGGGGGGCCAAGAGACCCAGTACTTC
CDR3 protein: CASGLAGGGQETQYF
D gene: TRBD2
clone size: -
J gene: TRBJ2-5
V gene: TRBV2

CDR3 DNA: TGTGCCAGCAGCTTATCCGGGACAGGTCCCTACGAGCAGTACTTC
CDR3 protein: CASSLSGTGPYEQYF
D gene: TRBD1
clone size: once
J gene: TRBJ2-7
V gene: TRBV7-3

CDR3 DNA: TGTGCCAGCAGTGGACAGGGGGTGGTGACTGAAGCTTTCTTT
CDR3 protein: CASSGQGVVTEAFF
D gene: TRBD1
clone size: -
J gene: TRBJ1-1
V gene: TRBV2

CDR3 DNA: TGTGCCAGCAGCGCCATGACAGGGTTATTTCAGTACGAGCAGTACTTC
CDR3 protein: CASSAMTGLFQYEQYF
D gene: TRBD1
clone size: -
J gene: TRBJ2-7
V gene: TRBV11-3

CDR3 DNA: TGCGCCAGCAGCTTGGGACAGGGGCCCTATGGCTACACCTTC
CDR3 protein: CASSLGQGPYGYTF
D gene: TRBD1
clone size: -
J gene: TRBJ1-2
V gene: TRBV5-1

CDR3 DNA: TGTGCCAGCAGTCCTCTAGATGGTGAGACCCAGTACTTC
CDR3 protein: CASSPLDGETQYF
D gene: -
clone size: -
J gene: TRBJ2-5
V gene: TRBV12-3/TRBV12-4

CDR3 DNA: TGTGCCAGCAGCTCCCTCACAGGGCCAGAGACCCAGTACTTC
CDR3 protein: CASSSLTGPETQYF
D gene: -
clone size: -
J gene: TRBJ2-5
V gene: TRBV11-3

CDR3 DNA: TGTGCCAGCAGCGAAACCAGAAGGAGGACCGGGGAGCTGTTTTTT
CDR3 protein: CASSETRRRTGELFF
D gene: -
clone size: -
J gene: TRBJ2-2
V gene: TRBV11-1

CDR3 DNA: TGTGCCAGCAGTAATCAGCGGGGGCTTTACAATGAGCAGTTCTTC
CDR3 protein: CASSNQRGLYNEQFF
D gene: TRBD2
clone size: -
J gene: TRBJ2-1
V gene: TRBV6-6

CDR3 DNA: TGTGCCAGCAGCCTGGACAGGGTGGGCACAGATACGCAGTATTTT
CDR3 protein: CASSLDRVGTDTQYF
D gene: TRBD1
clone size: -
J gene: TRBJ2-3
V gene: TRBV5-4

CDR3 DNA: TGTGCCAGCAGCCCCAGGGCCTTCTTTGAGCAGTACTTC
CDR3 protein: CASSPRAFFEQYF
D gene: -
clone size: -
J gene: TRBJ2-7
V gene: TRBV7-8

CDR3 DNA: TGTGCCAGCTCACCTTGGGGGGGGGATGAGCAGTACTTC
CDR3 protein: CASSPWGGDEQYF
D gene: TRBD2
clone size: -
J gene: TRBJ2-7
V gene: TRBV18

CDR3 DNA: TGTGCCAGCAGCCGGACAGGGGAGGAGGAAAAACTGTTTTTT
CDR3 protein: CASSRTGEEEKLFF
D gene: TRBD1
clone size: -
J gene: TRBJ1-4
V gene: TRBV5-5

CDR3 DNA: TGTGCCTGGACGACAGGGGGGGAAGCTTTCTTT
CDR3 protein: CAWTTGGEAFF
D gene: TRBD1
clone size: -
J gene: TRBJ1-1
V gene: TRBV30

CDR3 DNA: TGCGCCAGCAGCTCCACGGACAGGGCTTTTGAGACCCAGTACTTC
CDR3 protein: CASSSTDRAFETQYF
D gene: TRBD1
clone size: -
J gene: TRBJ2-5
V gene: TRBV5-1

CDR3 DNA: TGTGCTAGTGGTAGCAGGGGGCTGACAGGAAACACCATATATTTT
CDR3 protein: CASGSRGLTGNTIYF
D gene: TRBD1
clone size: -
J gene: TRBJ1-3
V gene: TRBV12-5

CDR3 DNA: TGTGCCAGCAGTGAGCTGTCGGGGAACACTGAAGCTTTCTTT
CDR3 protein: CASSELSGNTEAFF
D gene: -
clone size: -
J gene: TRBJ1-1
V gene: TRBV2

CDR3 DNA: TGTGCCAGCAGTCGCGATAGCAATCAGCCCCAGCATTTT
CDR3 protein: CASSRDSNQPQHF
D gene: -
clone size: -
J gene: TRBJ1-5
V gene: TRBV28

CDR3 DNA: TGTGCCAGCAGTTACTCAACGGTTTCCGAGCAGTACTTC
CDR3 protein: CASSYSTVSEQYF
D gene: -
clone size: -
J gene: TRBJ2-7
V gene: TRBV6-5

CDR3 DNA: TGCGCCAGCAGCTCTTGGGGGACAGGGGGCTTTGGCTACACCTTC
CDR3 protein: CASSSWGTGGFGYTF
D gene: TRBD1
clone size: -
J gene: TRBJ1-2
V gene: TRBV5-1

CDR3 DNA: TGTGCCAGCAGTCCCAAGAGTCACTATGGCTACACCTTC
CDR3 protein: CASSPKSHYGYTF
D gene: -
clone size: -
J gene: TRBJ1-2
V gene: TRBV12-3/TRBV12-4

CDR3 DNA: TGCGCCAGTAGGAGTGGTCGCGCGGCTGAAGCTTTCTTT
CDR3 protein: CASRSGRAAEAFF
D gene: -
clone size: few
J gene: TRBJ1-1
V gene: TRBV5-1

CDR3 DNA: TGCAGCGTTGAAACCGCCAGGGGTTCTATCCAACGCCCCACTAATGAGCAGTTCTTC
CDR3 protein: CSVETARGSIQRPTNEQFF
D gene: -
clone size: -
J gene: TRBJ2-1
V gene: TRBV29-1

CDR3 DNA: TGCGCCAGCAGCCAAGAATCGACAGGGGGCTACGAGCAGTACTTC
CDR3 protein: CASSQESTGGYEQYF
D gene: TRBD1
clone size: -
J gene: TRBJ2-7
V gene: TRBV4-1

CDR3 DNA: TGTGCCAGCAGCCAACAACAGGGAGGGGTAGGCTACACCTTC
CDR3 protein: CASSQQQGGVGYTF
D gene: -
clone size: -
J gene: TRBJ1-2
V gene: TRBV14